The 2 T cell receptor beta chains in this list originate from one sample, sequenced in a study of blood T cells in healthy people across ages. Primers used in a second PCR of about 7 to 12 cycles were a sample-barcoded 5' primer and a J-beta primer mix. MiXCR, run by TCRdb on the 5' RACE reads, gives a single entry per CDR3 protein. The table shows 730,000 or so distinct CDR3 sequences, with about 42% occurring only once. The specimen sequenced was blood. These TCRs come from a woman aged 60-75 years in good health.

The chain has TRBV5-1 and TRBJ2-1; TRBD1 is a possible D gene (6 bases). V was pared by 2 bases and J by 9 bases, with 18 bases between. Germline V gives CDR1 SGHRS, CDR2 YFSETQ. The CDR3 loop spans 15 amino acids. CDR3 nucleotides: TGCGCCAGCAGCTTTCGACAGGCGGCTGGTGCTGAGCAGTTCTTC. It encodes CASSFRQAAGAEQFF. Full variable domain (outside the CDR3, taken from reference TRBV5-1 and TRBJ2-1): KAGVTQTPRYLIKTRGQQVTLSCSPISGHRSVSWYQQTPGQGLQFLFEYFSETQRNKGNFPGRFSGRQFSNSRSEMNVSTLELGDSALYLCASSFRQAAGAEQFFGPGTRLTVL.

Regarding this clonotype: An end of the junction differs from the germline gene, which may be a read error. The rearrangement uses TRBV4-3 and TRBJ1-4; D unresolved. The length of the CDR3 is 16 residues. Germline lookup yields CDR1 LGHNA and CDR2 YSLEER. The CDR3: CASGQDRQVANEKLFF. CDR3 in DNA: TGCGCCAGCGGCCAAGATCGGCAGGTGGCTAATGAAAAACTGTTTTTT.